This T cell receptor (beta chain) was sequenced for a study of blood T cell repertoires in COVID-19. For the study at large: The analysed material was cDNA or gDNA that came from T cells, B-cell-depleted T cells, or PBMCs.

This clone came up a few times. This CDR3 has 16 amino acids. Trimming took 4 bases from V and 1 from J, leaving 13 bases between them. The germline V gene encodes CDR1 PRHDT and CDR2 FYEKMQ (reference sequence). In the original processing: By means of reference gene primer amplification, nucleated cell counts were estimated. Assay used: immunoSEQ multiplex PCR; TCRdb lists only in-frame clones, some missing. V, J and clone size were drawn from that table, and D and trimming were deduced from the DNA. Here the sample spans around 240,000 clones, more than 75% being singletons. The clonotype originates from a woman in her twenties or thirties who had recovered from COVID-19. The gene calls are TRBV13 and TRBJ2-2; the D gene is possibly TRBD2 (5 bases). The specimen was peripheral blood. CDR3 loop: CASSSRSRGNTGELFF. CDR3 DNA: TGTGCCAGCAGCTCCCGGTCCCGGGGGAACACCGGGGAGCTGTTTTTT.